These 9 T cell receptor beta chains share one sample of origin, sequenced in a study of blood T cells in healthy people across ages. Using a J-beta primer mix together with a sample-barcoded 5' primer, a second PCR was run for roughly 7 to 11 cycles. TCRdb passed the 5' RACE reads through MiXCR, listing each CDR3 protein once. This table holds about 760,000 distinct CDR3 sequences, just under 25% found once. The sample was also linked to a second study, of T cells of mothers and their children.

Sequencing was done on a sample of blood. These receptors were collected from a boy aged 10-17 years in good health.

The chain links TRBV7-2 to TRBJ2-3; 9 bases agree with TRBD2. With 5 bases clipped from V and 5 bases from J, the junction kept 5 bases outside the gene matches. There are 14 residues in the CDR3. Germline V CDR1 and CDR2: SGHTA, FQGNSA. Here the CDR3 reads CASSPRREGDTQYF. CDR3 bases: TGTGCCAGCAGCCCCCGGCGGGAGGGAGATACGCAGTATTTT.

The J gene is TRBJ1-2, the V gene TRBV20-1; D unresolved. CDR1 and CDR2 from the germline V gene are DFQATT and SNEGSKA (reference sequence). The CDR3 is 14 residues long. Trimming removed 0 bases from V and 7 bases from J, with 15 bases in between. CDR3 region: CSARDRNAVGGYTF. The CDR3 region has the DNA TGCAGTGCTAGAGATCGTAATGCGGTGGGTGGCTACACCTTC.

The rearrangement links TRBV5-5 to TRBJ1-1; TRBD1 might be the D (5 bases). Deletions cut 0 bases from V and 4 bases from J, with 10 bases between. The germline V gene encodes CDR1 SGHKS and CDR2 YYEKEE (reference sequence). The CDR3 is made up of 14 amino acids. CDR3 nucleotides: TGTGCCAGCAGCTTGGACGCAGGGTTCACTGAAGCTTTCTTT. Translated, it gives CASSLDAGFTEAFF. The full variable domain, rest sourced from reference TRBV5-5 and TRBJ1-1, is DAGVTQSPTHLIKTRGQQVTLRCSPISGHKSVSWYQQVLGQGPQFIFQYYEKEERGRGNFPDRFSARQFPNYSSELNVNALLLGDSALYLCASSLDAGFTEAFFGQGTRLTVV.

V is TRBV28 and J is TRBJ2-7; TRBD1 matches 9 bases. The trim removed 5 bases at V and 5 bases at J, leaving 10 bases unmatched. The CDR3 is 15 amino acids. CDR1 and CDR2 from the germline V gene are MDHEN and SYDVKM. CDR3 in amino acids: CASSPPGQGSHEQYF. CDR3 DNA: TGTGCCAGCAGTCCACCTGGACAGGGGAGCCACGAGCAGTACTTC.

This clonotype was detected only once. In DNA, the CDR3 is TGTGCCAGCAGCCCCGGTAGGGGAGGCAGCGAGCAGTACTTC. Protein sequence: CASSPGRGGSEQYF. The genes are TRBV9 and TRBJ2-7, with a tentative D call TRBD2 (6 bases). V shed 4 bases and J shed 6 bases, with 17 bases lying between them. The germline gives CDR1 SGDLS, CDR2 YYNGEE. The CDR3 has 14 amino acids. The variable domain in full, completed from reference TRBV9 and TRBJ2-7, reads DSGVTQTPKHLITATGQRVTLRCSPRSGDLSVYWYQQSLDQGLQFLIQYYNGEERAKGNILERFSAQQFPDLHSELNLSSLELGDSALYFCASSPGRGGSEQYFGPGTRLTVT.

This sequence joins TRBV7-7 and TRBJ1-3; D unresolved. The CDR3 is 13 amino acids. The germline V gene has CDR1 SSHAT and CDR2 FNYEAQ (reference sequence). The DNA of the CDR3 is TGTGCTGGCAGCTTAGCCTCTGGAAACACCATATATTTT. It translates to CAGSLASGNTIYF.

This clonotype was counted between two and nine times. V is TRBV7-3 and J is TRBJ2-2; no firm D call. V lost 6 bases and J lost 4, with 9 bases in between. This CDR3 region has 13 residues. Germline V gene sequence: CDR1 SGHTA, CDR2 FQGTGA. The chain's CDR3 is CASSSDFTGELFF. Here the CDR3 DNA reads TGTGCCAGCAGTTCAGACTTCACCGGGGAGCTGTTTTTT.

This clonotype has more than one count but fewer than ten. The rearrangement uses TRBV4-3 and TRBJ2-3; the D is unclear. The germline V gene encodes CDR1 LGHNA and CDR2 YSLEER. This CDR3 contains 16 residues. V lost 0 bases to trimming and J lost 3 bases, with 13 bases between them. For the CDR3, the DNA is TGCGCCAGCAGCCAAGATACGAGCGCGGTTACAGATACGCAGTATTTT. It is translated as CASSQDTSAVTDTQYF.

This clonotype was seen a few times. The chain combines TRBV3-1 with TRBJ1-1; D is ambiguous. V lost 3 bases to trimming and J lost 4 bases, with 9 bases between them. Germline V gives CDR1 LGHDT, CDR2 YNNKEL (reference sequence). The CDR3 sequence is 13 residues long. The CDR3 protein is CASSQRASTEAFF. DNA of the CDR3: TGTGCCAGCAGCCAGAGGGCGAGCACTGAAGCTTTCTTT.